Presented here are 3 T cell receptor beta chains from one specimen sequenced in a study of blood T cell repertoires in COVID-19. Sequencing was performed with immunoSEQ multiplex PCR; in TCRdb, only in-frame clones are kept and a portion is missing. The table lists tens of thousands of clones, approximately 88% of them singletons. The sequencing input was peripheral blood. The receptors here all came from a human donor in a cohort sampled during active COVID-19.

The gene calls are TRBV11-1 and TRBJ2-5; the D gene is possibly TRBD2 (5 bases). Germline lookup yields CDR1 SGHAT and CDR2 FQDESV (reference sequence). The V and J ends lost 1 base and 4 bases respectively, with 10 bases between them. The CDR3 extends over 14 amino acids. Here the CDR3 reads CASSLVRGGETQYF. CDR3 in DNA: TGTGCCAGCAGCTTAGTTCGGGGTGGAGAGACCCAGTACTTC.

V usage is TRBV28 and J usage is TRBJ2-5, with a weak D call TRBD1 (8 bases). Trimming left V 8 bases short and J 3 bases short, with 19 bases between. Germline CDR1 and CDR2: MDHEN and SYDVKM. CDR3 length equals 15 residues. The CDR3 region is CASGGAGGIEETQYF. Written as DNA, the CDR3 is TGTGCCAGCGGGGGGGCAGGGGGCATAGAAGAGACCCAGTACTTC. The whole variable domain, filled in from reference TRBV28 and TRBJ2-5, reads DVKVTQSSRYLVKRTGEKVFLECVQDMDHENMFWYRQDPGLGLRLIYFSYDVKMKEKGDIPEGYSVSREKKERFSLILESASTNQTSMYLCASGGAGGIEETQYFGPGTRLLVL.

The chain uses TRBV6-2 or TRBV6-3 and TRBJ2-1; D remains ambiguous. CDR1 and CDR2 from the germline V gene are MNHEY and SVGEGT. V lost 2 bases and J lost 10, with 18 bases in between. The CDR3 totals 15 residues. The CDR3 coding sequence is TGTGCCAGCAGTTACGACAAGTTAGGCCGTCAGGAGCAGTTCTTC. It encodes CASSYDKLGRQEQFF.